This T cell receptor beta chain was documented in a study of cytomegalovirus exposure and HLA in healthy donors. PCR primers comprised 60 Vbeta and 13 Jbeta primers. Profiling relied on immunoSEQ multiplex PCR, and the TCRdb table lists in-frame clones only, not all of them. The table has over 250,000 clones, roughly 88% seen once. V was clipped by 4 bases and J by 5 bases; unmatched bases: 13. CDR1 is LGHNA and CDR2 is YNFKEQ in the germline V gene. There are 17 residues in the CDR3. V usage is TRBV4-2 and J usage is TRBJ2-3, with 9 bases that match TRBD2. The sequence derives from a man aged 35 to 55 in good health and CMV-seropositive. What was sequenced was PBMCs. The CDR3 DNA sequence: TGTGCCAGCAGCCTTAGAGGGGCGGGAGGGCGTCAAGATACGCAGTATTTT. Residues: CASSLRGAGGRQDTQYF.